This T cell receptor beta chain was documented in a study of T cell clusters in autoimmune cytopenias. Overall study findings and caveats: TRB repertoire shifts in secondary cytopenia and chronic lymphocytic leukemia mostly reflected lymphoma, not autoimmunity.

Multiplex touch-down PCR amplified TRB using TRB-A and TRB-B pools in one tube. For each CDR3 protein, TCRdb gives one entry from its re-call of the multiplex PCR reads, without DNA. The sample totals about 7,800 distinct CDR3 sequences. Each sample's input was roughly 230 ng genomic DNA, 35,000 to 40,000 genome equivalents. The germline CDR1 and CDR2 sequences are SQVTM and ANQGSEA. This CDR3 has 13 residues. This clonotype shows up as medium-sized (0.01 to 0.1%) by frequency. Antigen: not known. The chain uses TRBV29-1 and TRBJ2-2. The source of this sequence is a human donor with an autoimmune cytopenia or autoimmune hepatitis (not recorded which). Sequencing was carried out using peripheral blood. The CDR3 protein is CSVEGGRPGELFF.